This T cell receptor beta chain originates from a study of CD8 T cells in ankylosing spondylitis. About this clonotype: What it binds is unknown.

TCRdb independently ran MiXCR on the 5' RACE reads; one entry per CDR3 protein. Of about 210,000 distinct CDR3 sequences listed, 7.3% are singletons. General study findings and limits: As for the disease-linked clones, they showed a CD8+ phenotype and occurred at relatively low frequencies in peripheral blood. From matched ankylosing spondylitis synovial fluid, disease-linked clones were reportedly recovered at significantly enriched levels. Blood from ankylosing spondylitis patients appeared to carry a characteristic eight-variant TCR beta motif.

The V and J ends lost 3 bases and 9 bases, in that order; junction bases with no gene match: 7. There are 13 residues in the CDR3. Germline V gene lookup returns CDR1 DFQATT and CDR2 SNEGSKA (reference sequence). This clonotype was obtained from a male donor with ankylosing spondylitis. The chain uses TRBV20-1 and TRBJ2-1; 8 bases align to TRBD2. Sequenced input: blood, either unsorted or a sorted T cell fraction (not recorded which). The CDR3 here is CSARASGRSEQFF. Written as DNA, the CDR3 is TGCAGTGCTAGGGCCAGCGGGAGATCTGAGCAGTTCTTC.